Each of the 2 T cell receptor beta chains below was sequenced from the same sample in a study of blood T cell repertoires in COVID-19. Generated by immunoSEQ multiplex PCR, the TCRdb table keeps only in-frame clones and is missing some. The sample shows about 120,000 clones, over 70% of them seen only once. Sample: peripheral blood. All receptors derive from a man between 65 and 80 years old with acute or convalescent COVID-19.

V gene TRBV4-1 combines with J gene TRBJ2-4; D gene unclear. The V end was cut by 1 base, the J end by 1 base, with 17 bases between. CDR3 length equals 18 residues. Germline V gene data show CDR1 as MGHRA and CDR2 as YSYEKL. For the CDR3, the DNA is TGCGCCAGCAGCCAAGTCGATGGGCAGCCCGAGGCCAAAAACATTCAGTACTTC. This gives the protein CASSQVDGQPEAKNIQYF.

This clone has more than one count but fewer than ten. The V and J genes are TRBV14 and TRBJ2-2; no reliable D call. The CDR3 is 15 residues long. From germline, CDR1 is SGHDN and CDR2 FVKESK. V was cut by 1 base and J by 1 base, with 7 bases left in between. In DNA form, the CDR3 reads TGTGCCAGCAGCCAAGTTGTCGGGAACACCGGGGAGCTGTTTTTT. This translates into CASSQVVGNTGELFF.